A selection of T cell receptor beta chains follows, all from one sample in a study of cytomegalovirus exposure and HLA in healthy donors. Using immunoSEQ multiplex PCR, the repertoire was profiled, and TCRdb retains in-frame clones only, with some absent. The sample shows 150,000 to 200,000 clones, more than 75% of them seen only once. Source material: PBMCs. The receptors derive from a woman between 45 and 60 years old in good health and CMV-seropositive. The CDR3 runs from the conserved cysteine through the conserved F or W. The D gene is left open where the match is weak. Only some rows state a clone size, as once, few, many or a class for expanded clones.

TGTGCCACCAGGGGAGGAGGGCTGAACACTGAAGCTTTCTTT,CATRGGGLNTEAFF,TRBJ1-1,-,TRBV2,few
TGTGCCAGCAGCCGCGGCGGCAGCAATCAGCCCCAGCATTTT,CASSRGGSNQPQHF,TRBJ1-5,-,TRBV6-5,-
TGTGCCAGCAGCGCCACTTCAGGGGCCTACGAGCAGTACTTC,CASSATSGAYEQYF,TRBJ2-7,-,TRBV9,-
TGTGCCAGCAAGGACAGCGTCCTGTCAAACACCATATATTTT,CASKDSVLSNTIYF,TRBJ1-3,-,TRBV2,-
TGTGCCAGCAGCGTAGCCCTCCAGACAGATACGCAGTATTTT,CASSVALQTDTQYF,TRBJ2-3,-,TRBV9,-
TGTGCCAGCAGTTTAGGAGGCACCTACAATGAGCAGTTCTTC,CASSLGGTYNEQFF,TRBJ2-1,-,TRBV28,-
TGTGCCAGCAGTTACTCGTCAGGGATAGATCAGCCCCAGCATTTT,CASSYSSGIDQPQHF,TRBJ1-5,-,TRBV6-6,-
TGTGCCAGCAGCTCCTCTGCTGGGGAGAATGAGCAGTTCTTC,CASSSSAGENEQFF,TRBJ2-1,-,TRBV7-2,-
TGTGCCAGCAGTTTCCCCAGGAACACCGGGGAGCTGTTTTTT,CASSFPRNTGELFF,TRBJ2-2,-,TRBV28,-
TGTGCCAGCAGCTTAGCTCAAAATCAGCCCCAGCATTTT,CASSLAQNQPQHF,TRBJ1-5,-,TRBV7-2,-
TGTGCCAGCAGCCCTAACACAGATACGCAGTATTTT,CASSPNTDTQYF,TRBJ2-3,-,TRBV5-4,-
TGTGCCAGCTCATCCGACAGTAACACTGAAGCTTTCTTT,CASSSDSNTEAFF,TRBJ1-1,-,TRBV18,-
TGTGCCAGCAGCCCGGGACAGGGGCCTGAAGCTTTCTTT,CASSPGQGPEAFF,TRBJ1-1,TRBD1,TRBV6-5,-
TGTGCTAGTGGTTTTCTCGGACTGGGATCGGCGACCGGGGAGCTGTTTTTT,CASGFLGLGSATGELFF,TRBJ2-2,-,TRBV12-5,-
TGCGCCAGCAGAATCCGGGACAGGGCTCAAGAGACCCAGTACTTC,CASRIRDRAQETQYF,TRBJ2-5,TRBD1,TRBV10-2,-
TGTGCCAGCAGTTTAGCGACAGGATACTATGGCTACACCTTC,CASSLATGYYGYTF,TRBJ1-2,-,TRBV28,-
TGTGCCAGCAGTTTATGGGGAGTTGGAAACACCATATATTTT,CASSLWGVGNTIYF,TRBJ1-3,-,TRBV28,-
TGTGCCAGCAGTTACAGTTCGTCGATACCTAACGAGCAGTACTTC,CASSYSSSIPNEQYF,TRBJ2-7,-,TRBV6-6,-
TGCGCCAGCAGCTTGGCGGGACAGAGCAATCAGCCCCAGCATTTT,CASSLAGQSNQPQHF,TRBJ1-5,TRBD1,TRBV5-1,-
TGTGCCAGCAGCTCGGAGCGGGAGGTCACCCTCCAAGAGACCCAGTACTTC,CASSSEREVTLQETQYF,TRBJ2-5,TRBD2,TRBV7-9,-
TGTGCCAGCAGCTTTGTCAGGGTTAGGGCTGAAGCTTTCTTT,CASSFVRVRAEAFF,TRBJ1-1,-,TRBV5-8,-
TGTGCCAGCGCCCCTCGGCGGGCCCAGTACTTC,CASAPRRAQYF,TRBJ2-5,-,TRBV6-5,-
TGTGCCATCAGTACAGGGTCAGGAGGACTGTTTTTT,CAISTGSGGLFF,TRBJ1-4,-,TRBV10-3,once
TGTGCCAGCAGTTTGACTAGCGGAAACATTCAGTACTTC,CASSLTSGNIQYF,TRBJ2-4,TRBD2,TRBV28,-
TGTGCCAGCAGTGACGGGACAGGGTACACCGGGGAGCTGTTTTTT,CASSDGTGYTGELFF,TRBJ2-2,TRBD1,TRBV2,-
TGTGCCAGCAGCTTGACAGGATCGTTATACAATGAGCAGTTCTTC,CASSLTGSLYNEQFF,TRBJ2-1,-,TRBV7-8,-
TGTGCCAGCAGCCCGAGCGGGAGGGCGGGAGATACGCAGTATTTT,CASSPSGRAGDTQYF,TRBJ2-3,TRBD2,TRBV7-2,-
TGTGCCATCAGCCAGGGTAATCAGCCCCAGCATTTT,CAISQGNQPQHF,TRBJ1-5,-,TRBV10-3,few
TGTGCCAGCAGCTTACAGGAATACAATGAGCAGTTCTTC,CASSLQEYNEQFF,TRBJ2-1,-,TRBV11-2,-
TGTGCCAGCAGCTCACCCCCCGGGGGAAACCCCTACGAGCAGTACTTC,CASSSPPGGNPYEQYF,TRBJ2-7,-,TRBV7-9,-
TGTGCCAGCTCACCCCAAGCGGGCGTGGGTCTTAACAATGAGCAGTTCTTC,CASSPQAGVGLNNEQFF,TRBJ2-1,-,TRBV18,-
TGTGCAAGTCGCTTCACCGGGACTAGCGGGAAGCGCAGCCCCTACGAGCAGTACTTC,CASRFTGTSGKRSPYEQYF,TRBJ2-7,-,TRBV12-2,-
TGTGCCAGCAGCGGATCCGGGACAGGGATAGGAAACACTGAAGCTTTCTTT,CASSGSGTGIGNTEAFF,TRBJ1-1,TRBD1,TRBV9,-
TGCAGCGTGGACAGCTGGTCCGGTGGCTACACCTTC,CSVDSWSGGYTF,TRBJ1-2,-,TRBV29-1,-
TGTGCCAGCAGCTTAGGACGGGGGATTCACTCCTACGAGCAGTACTTC,CASSLGRGIHSYEQYF,TRBJ2-7,-,TRBV7-9,-
TGCGCCAGCAATTCGGGCGCCTCCACTAGTGAAAAACTGTTTTTT,CASNSGASTSEKLFF,TRBJ1-4,-,TRBV5-1,-
TGTGCCAGCAGCCCACTACCTGGACAGGGGAGCATGTACGAGCAGTACTTC,CASSPLPGQGSMYEQYF,TRBJ2-7,TRBD1,TRBV7-6,-
TGTGCCAGCAGCCCCGGGGGGGCGAACACCGGGGAGCTGTTTTTT,CASSPGGANTGELFF,TRBJ2-2,TRBD2,TRBV5-4,once
TGTGCCAGCAGCCTAAGACCGGGACTAGCGGGGGTCGAGCAGTACTTC,CASSLRPGLAGVEQYF,TRBJ2-7,TRBD2,TRBV7-2,-
TGTGCCAGTCGCTACTCAGGGGTAAATGAAAAACTGTTTTTT,CASRYSGVNEKLFF,TRBJ1-4,-,TRBV19,-
TGTGCCAGCAGCGCCACTAGCGGGGGGACCGGGGAGCTGTTTTTT,CASSATSGGTGELFF,TRBJ2-2,TRBD2,TRBV9,-
TGTGCCACCGAACCTAACACAGGGACCCTGGAGGGCTACACCTTC,CATEPNTGTLEGYTF,TRBJ1-2,-,TRBV27,-
TGTGCCAGCAGTTACTTGGCGGGAGGCACCGGGGAGCTGTTTTTT,CASSYLAGGTGELFF,TRBJ2-2,TRBD2,TRBV6-6,-
TGTGCCAGCAGCGTGACAGGGGGTAGGACTGAAGCTTTCTTT,CASSVTGGRTEAFF,TRBJ1-1,TRBD1,TRBV6-1,few
TGTGCCACCAGCACTAACCTACCCGGACAGGGTTTTAATTCACCCCTCCACTTT,CATSTNLPGQGFNSPLHF,TRBJ1-6,TRBD1,TRBV15,few